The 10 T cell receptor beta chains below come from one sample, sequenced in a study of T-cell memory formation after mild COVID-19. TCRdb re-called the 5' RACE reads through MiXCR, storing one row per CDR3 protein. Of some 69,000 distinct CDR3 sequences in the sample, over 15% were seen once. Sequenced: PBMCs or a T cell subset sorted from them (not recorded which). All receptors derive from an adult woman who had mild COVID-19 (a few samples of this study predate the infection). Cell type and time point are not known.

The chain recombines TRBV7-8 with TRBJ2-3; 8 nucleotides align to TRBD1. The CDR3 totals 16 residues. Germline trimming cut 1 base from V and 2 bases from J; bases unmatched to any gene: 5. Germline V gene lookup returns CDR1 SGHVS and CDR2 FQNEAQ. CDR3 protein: CASSLGTGPHTDTQYF. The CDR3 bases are TGTGCCAGCAGCTTAGGGACAGGGCCACACACAGATACGCAGTATTTT.

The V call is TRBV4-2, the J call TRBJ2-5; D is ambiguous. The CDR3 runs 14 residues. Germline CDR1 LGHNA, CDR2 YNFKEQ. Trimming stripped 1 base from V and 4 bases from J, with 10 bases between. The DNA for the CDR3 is TGTGCCAGCAGCCAAGTGGTAGTGAGAGAGACCCAGTACTTC. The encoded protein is CASSQVVVRETQYF.

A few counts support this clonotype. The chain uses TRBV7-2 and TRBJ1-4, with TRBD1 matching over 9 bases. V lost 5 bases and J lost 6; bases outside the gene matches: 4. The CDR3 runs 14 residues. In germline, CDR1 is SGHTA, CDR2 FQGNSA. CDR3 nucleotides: TGTGCCAGCAGCCAGGACAGGGGTGATGAAAAACTGTTTTTT. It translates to CASSQDRGDEKLFF.

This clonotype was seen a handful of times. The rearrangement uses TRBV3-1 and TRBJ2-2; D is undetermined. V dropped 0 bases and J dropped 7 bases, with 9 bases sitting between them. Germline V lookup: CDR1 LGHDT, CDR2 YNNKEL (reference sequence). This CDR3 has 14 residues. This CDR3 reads CASSQDLSYGELFF. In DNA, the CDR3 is TGTGCCAGCAGCCAAGATCTGAGCTACGGGGAGCTGTTTTTT. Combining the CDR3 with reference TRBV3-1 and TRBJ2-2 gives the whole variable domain DTAVSQTPKYLVTQMGNDKSIKCEQNLGHDTMYWYKQDSKKFLKIMFSYNNKELIINETVPNRFSPKSPDKAHLNLHINSLELGDSAVYFCASSQDLSYGELFFGEGSRLTVL.

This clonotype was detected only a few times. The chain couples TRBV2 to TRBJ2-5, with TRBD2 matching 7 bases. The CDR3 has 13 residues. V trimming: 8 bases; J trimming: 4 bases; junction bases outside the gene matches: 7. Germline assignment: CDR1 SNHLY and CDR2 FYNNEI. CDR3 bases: TGTGCCAGCGGTGGGAGGGCCAGAGAGACCCAGTACTTC. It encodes CASGGRARETQYF. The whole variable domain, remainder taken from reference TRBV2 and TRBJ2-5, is EPEVTQTPSHQVTQMGQEVILRCVPISNHLYFYWYRQILGQKVEFLVSFYNNEISEKSEIFDDQFSVERPDGSNFTLKIRSTKLEDSAMYFCASGGRARETQYFGPGTRLLVL.

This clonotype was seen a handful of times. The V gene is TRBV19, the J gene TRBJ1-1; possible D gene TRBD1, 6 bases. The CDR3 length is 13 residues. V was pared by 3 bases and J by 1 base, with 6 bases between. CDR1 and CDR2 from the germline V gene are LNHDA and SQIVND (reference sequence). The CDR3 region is CASSMDRNTEAFF. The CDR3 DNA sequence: TGTGCCAGTAGTATGGACAGGAACACTGAAGCTTTCTTT.

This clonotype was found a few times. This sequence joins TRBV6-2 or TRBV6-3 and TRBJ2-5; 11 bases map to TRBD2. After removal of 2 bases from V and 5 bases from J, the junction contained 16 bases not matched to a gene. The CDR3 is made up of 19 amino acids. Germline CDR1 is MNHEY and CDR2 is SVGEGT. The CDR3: CASSYPPSGRMDVRETQYF. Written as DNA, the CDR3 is TGTGCCAGCAGTTACCCCCCTAGCGGGAGGATGGACGTACGGGAGACCCAGTACTTC.

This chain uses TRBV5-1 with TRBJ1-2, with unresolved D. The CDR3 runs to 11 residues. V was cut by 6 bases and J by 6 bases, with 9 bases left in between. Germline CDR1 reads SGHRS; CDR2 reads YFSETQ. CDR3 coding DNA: TGCGCCAGCATGGGGATTGATGGCTACACCTTC. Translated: CASMGIDGYTF.

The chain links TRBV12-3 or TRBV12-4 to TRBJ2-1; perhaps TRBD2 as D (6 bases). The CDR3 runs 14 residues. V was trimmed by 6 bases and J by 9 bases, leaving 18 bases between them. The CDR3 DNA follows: TGTGCCAGCAGGACGGGACTGTCTCCTGGTGAGCAGTTCTTC. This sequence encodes CASRTGLSPGEQFF.

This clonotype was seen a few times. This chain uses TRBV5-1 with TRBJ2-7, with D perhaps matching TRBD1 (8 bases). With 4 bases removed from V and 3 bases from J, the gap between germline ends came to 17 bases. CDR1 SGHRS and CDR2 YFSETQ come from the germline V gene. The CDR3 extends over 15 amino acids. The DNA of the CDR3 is TGCGCCAGCAGCCTCACAGGGGGAGGGTTCTACGAGCAGTACTTC. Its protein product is CASSLTGGGFYEQYF. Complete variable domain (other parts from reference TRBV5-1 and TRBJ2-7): KAGVTQTPRYLIKTRGQQVTLSCSPISGHRSVSWYQQTPGQGLQFLFEYFSETQRNKGNFPGRFSGRQFSNSRSEMNVSTLELGDSALYLCASSLTGGGFYEQYFGPGTRLTVT.